One and the same sample provided the 20 T cell receptor beta chains below, sequenced in a study of identifying expanded T cells in peripheral blood (dated by TCRdb to about 2019). Libraries were built with the immunoSEQ multiplex PCR assay. TCRdb mirrors the immuneACCESS table, restricted to in-frame sequences. Some clones are absent from its copies; in checked studies, under half trace to an unresolved V gene, and the reason for the others is unknown. The sample records about 78,000 clones, approximately 84% of which are singletons. The ten top clones hold 18% of the sample. Sequenced sample: blood. The receptors stem from a person aged 18-69 years in good health.

V and J are TRBV11-2 and TRBJ2-5, with 12 positions matching TRBD2. The CDR3 is 16 amino acids. Unmatched junction bases numbered 6, after V lost 3 bases and J lost 4 bases. Germline V gene data show CDR1 as SGHAT and CDR2 as FQNNGV. In DNA, the CDR3 is TGTGCCAGCAGCTTGACGGGACTAGCGGGCCCAGAGACCCAGTACTTC. Its protein product is CASSLTGLAGPETQYF.

This clone was picked up one time. The chain carries TRBV7-6 and TRBJ2-7; 9 nucleotides agree with TRBD1. Per the germline V gene, CDR1 is SGHVS and CDR2 is FNYEAQ. This CDR3 is 14 amino acids long. J gave up 3 bases and V 5 bases, and 5 bases lay outside the gene matches. CDR3 loop: CASSPPGQGYEQYF. CDR3 coding DNA: TGTGCCAGCAGCCCCCCGGGACAGGGCTACGAGCAGTACTTC.

This CDR3 is CASSSQPGNYGYTF. As DNA, the CDR3 is TGTGCCAGCAGCAGCCAACCCGGGAACTATGGCTACACCTTC. The rearrangement uses TRBV7-9 and TRBJ1-2, with unresolved D. The germline V gene has CDR1 SEHNR and CDR2 FQNEAQ (reference sequence). The V end lost 5 bases, the J end lost 2 bases, and 12 bases lay between the germline ends. The CDR3 length is 14 residues.

The chain couples TRBV15 to TRBJ2-7, with D perhaps given as TRBD1 or TRBD2 (5 bases each). The CDR3 consists of 11 residues. Trimming took off 8 bases at V and 4 bases at J, with 9 bases between the two ends. Germline CDR1 and CDR2: LNHNV and YYDKDF (reference sequence). CDR3 bases: TGTGCCACCGGGACCGCGTACGAGCAGTACTTC. It is translated as CATGTAYEQYF. Supplemented by reference TRBV15 and TRBJ2-7, the full variable domain reads DAMVIQNPRYQVTQFGKPVTLSCSQTLNHNVMYWYQQKSSQAPKLLFHYYDKDFNNEADTPDNFQSRRPNTSFCFLDIRSPGLGDTAMYLCATGTAYEQYFGPGTRLTVT.

This chain links TRBV10-3 with TRBJ1-4, with TRBD1 matching 9 bases. Germline-derived CDR1 and CDR2 are ENHRY and SYGVKD. The V gene end was trimmed by 8 bases and the J gene end by 7 bases; junction bases not matched to a gene: 11. This CDR3 has 15 residues. The DNA of the CDR3 is TGTGCCATCGGGAGTTCGACAGGGGGTTTTGAAAAACTGTTTTTT. This encodes CAIGSSTGGFEKLFF.

This clone was observed a few times. This chain links TRBV28 with TRBJ1-2, with a possible D match to TRBD1 (6 bases). There are 14 residues in the CDR3. Trimming shortened V by 6 bases and J by 4 bases, and 15 bases separated the two germline ends. CDR1 is MDHEN and CDR2 is SYDVKM in the germline V gene. The CDR3 bases are TGTGCCAGCAGCCCCGCGGGGGGCGCCTATGGCTACACCTTC. Translation: CASSPAGGAYGYTF.

In its sample, this clone was seen once. Here the CDR3 reads CASSLTSGRDRTDTQYF. CDR3 DNA: TGTGCCAGCAGCTTGACTAGCGGGAGGGACAGAACAGATACGCAGTATTTT. The chain has TRBV7-2 and TRBJ2-3, with 14 bases aligning to TRBD2. Germline-derived CDR1 and CDR2 are SGHTA and FQGNSA. The CDR3 has 17 residues. Germline trimming cut 3 bases from V and 3 bases from J; bases unmatched to any gene: 5.

This clone has a single count. V is TRBV28 and J is TRBJ1-1; D ambiguous. The CDR3 is 11 residues long. Germline assignment: CDR1 MDHEN and CDR2 SYDVKM. Trimming left V 2 bases short and J 7 bases short, with 5 bases between. The CDR3 loop is CASSLGLEAFF. CDR3 nucleotide sequence: TGTGCCAGCAGTTTAGGACTTGAAGCTTTCTTT.

V and J are TRBV5-4 and TRBJ2-1; D is ambiguous. The CDR3 runs to 16 residues. V was shortened by 0 bases and J by 0 bases, with 10 bases between the two germline ends. CDR1 is SGHNT and CDR2 is YYREEE in the germline V gene (reference sequence). CDR3 amino acids: CASSLDGESSYNEQFF. CDR3 DNA sequence: TGTGCCAGCAGCTTGGATGGCGAGAGCTCCTACAATGAGCAGTTCTTC. Supplemented by reference TRBV5-4 and TRBJ2-1, the full variable domain reads ETGVTQSPTHLIKTRGQQVTLRCSSQSGHNTVSWYQQALGQGPQFIFQYYREEENGRGNFPPRFSGLQFPNYSSELNVNALELDDSALYLCASSLDGESSYNEQFFGPGTRLTVL.

This clone has just a few counts. DNA of the CDR3: TGCGCCAGCACTGTAGCGTGGTCCTACAATGAGCAGTTCTTC. This encodes CASTVAWSYNEQFF. V usage is TRBV5-1 and J usage is TRBJ2-1; D is perhaps TRBD2 (5 bases). Germline loops: CDR1 SGHRS, CDR2 YFSETQ. Trimming removed 6 bases at V and 1 base at J, with 11 bases between. The CDR3 is made up of 14 amino acids.

The rearrangement links TRBV5-6 to TRBJ2-4; no reliable D call. CDR1 and CDR2 from the germline V gene are SGHDT and YYEEEE. The CDR3 consists of 17 residues. Deletions cut 4 bases from V and 8 bases from J, with 25 bases between. CDR3 residues: CASSPYGGQIRVDIQYF. Here the CDR3 DNA reads TGTGCCAGCAGCCCCTATGGTGGGCAGATTCGGGTGGACATTCAGTACTTC. Complete variable domain (other parts from reference TRBV5-6 and TRBJ2-4): DAGVTQSPTHLIKTRGQQVTLRCSPKSGHDTVSWYQQALGQGPQFIFQYYEEEERQRGNFPDRFSGHQFPNYSSELNVNALLLGDSALYLCASSPYGGQIRVDIQYFGAGTRLSVL.

The rearrangement links TRBV9 to TRBJ2-3, with TRBD1 identical over 7 bases. With 4 bases clipped from V and 7 bases from J, the junction kept 18 bases outside the gene matches. Per germline, CDR1 SGDLS and CDR2 YYNGEE. This CDR3 has 17 residues. The CDR3 region has the DNA TGTGCCAGCAGCCCAGGTAGGGGGCCGGGTCCTAGTAATACGCAGTATTTT. Translating gives CASSPGRGPGPSNTQYF.

The chain links TRBV7-3 to TRBJ1-1; D perhaps matches TRBD1 (5 bases). The CDR3 spans 15 residues. V was cut by 5 bases and J by 1 base, with 14 bases left in between. Germline CDR1 reads SGHTA; CDR2 reads FQGTGA. The CDR3 sequence: CASSPGDGPNTEAFF. CDR3 nucleotide sequence: TGTGCCAGCAGCCCGGGGGACGGACCGAACACTGAAGCTTTCTTT.

This clone appeared a few times. The genes are TRBV28 and TRBJ2-7, with D possibly TRBD1 on 5 matching bases. This CDR3 is built from 12 residues. V was trimmed by 4 bases and J by 6 bases, leaving 10 bases between them. CDR1 is MDHEN, CDR2 SYDVKM, per germline. The CDR3 bases are TGTGCCAGCAGTTGGGCTAGGGGCGAGCAGTACTTC. Protein product: CASSWARGEQYF.

This clone was recorded a few times. The chain joins TRBV6-1 to TRBJ1-1, with 8 bases fitting TRBD1. Germline CDR1 MNHNS, CDR2 SASEGT. This CDR3 has 13 residues. V trimming: 4 bases; J trimming: 8 bases; junction bases outside the gene matches: 6. The CDR3: CASSGEDRAEAFF. The CDR3 nucleotides read TGTGCCAGCAGTGGTGAGGACAGGGCAGAAGCTTTCTTT.

This clone was recorded a few times. This chain uses TRBV16 with TRBJ1-1, with D unclear. From germline, CDR1 is KGHSY and CDR2 FQNENV. The germline V and J ends were trimmed by 0 bases and 6 bases, with 14 bases remaining between them. The CDR3 spans 15 residues. In DNA form, the CDR3 reads TGTGCCAGCAGCCAATCGCGCGGGCTTGGGGCTGAAGCTTTCTTT. The encoded protein is CASSQSRGLGAEAFF. The variable domain in full, with the rest retrieved from reference TRBV16 and TRBJ1-1, is GEEVAQTPKHLVRGEGQKAKLYCAPIKGHSYVFWYQQVLKNEFKFLISFQNENVFDETGMPKERFSAKCLPNSPCSLEIQATKLEDSAVYFCASSQSRGLGAEAFFGQGTRLTVV.

The rearrangement links TRBV5-6 to TRBJ2-7, with D perhaps matching TRBD2 (7 bases). V was shortened by 1 base and J by 7 bases, with 18 bases between the two germline ends. Germline V lookup: CDR1 SGHDT, CDR2 YYEEEE. CDR3 length equals 15 residues. The CDR3 sequence is CASSLSGGPDREQYF. The DNA of the CDR3 is TGTGCCAGCAGCTTGTCCGGGGGGCCGGATAGGGAGCAGTACTTC.

The table lists this clone with a count of one. This chain connects TRBV4-3 to TRBJ2-1; D is perhaps TRBD2 (5 bases). The V end lost 1 base, the J end lost 2 bases, and 9 bases lay between the germline ends. Germline V gives CDR1 LGHNA, CDR2 YSLEER. CDR3 length: 15 amino acids. The CDR3 bases are TGCGCCAGCAGCCAAGGGCGGGTTCCCTACAATGAGCAGTTCTTC. Translated: CASSQGRVPYNEQFF.

The rearrangement joins TRBV2 to TRBJ2-1, with TRBD2 as a possible D gene (5 bases). CDR1 is SNHLY, CDR2 FYNNEI, per germline. This CDR3 has 13 amino acids. The V gene lost 3 bases and the J gene lost 4 bases, with 7 bases spanning the gap. CDR3 nucleotide sequence: TGTGCCAGCAGTGAGGAGCGGTACAATGAGCAGTTCTTC. It translates to CASSEERYNEQFF. The full variable domain, rest sourced from reference TRBV2 and TRBJ2-1, is EPEVTQTPSHQVTQMGQEVILRCVPISNHLYFYWYRQILGQKVEFLVSFYNNEISEKSEIFDDQFSVERPDGSNFTLKIRSTKLEDSAMYFCASSEERYNEQFFGPGTRLTVL.

This clone has more than one count but fewer than ten. The gene calls are TRBV6-6 and TRBJ1-5; possibly TRBD1 for D (6 bases). The CDR3 extends over 15 amino acids. The ends were cut back, 5 bases at V and 2 bases at J, with 13 bases in the middle. Germline CDR1 and CDR2: MNHNY and SVGAGI (reference sequence). The CDR3, as DNA: TGTGCCAGCAGTAAACAGGGTCGGGGCAATCAGCCCCAGCATTTT. It specifies CASSKQGRGNQPQHF.